The 2 T cell receptor beta chains below were found in one sample sequenced in a study of cytomegalovirus exposure and HLA in healthy donors. The PCR made use of 60 Vbeta and 13 Jbeta primers. Here immunoSEQ multiplex PCR was the method, and the copy in TCRdb shows in-frame clones only, minus some. This table holds around 110,000 clones, roughly three quarters found once. Source material: PBMCs. The receptor source for this set is a man between 18 and 29 years old in good health and CMV-seronegative.

The chain joins TRBV18 to TRBJ2-3; possibly TRBD2 for D (5 bases). V lost 3 bases and J lost 4, with 11 bases in between. This CDR3 is built from 14 residues. Germline V gene data show CDR1 as KGHSH and CDR2 as LQKENI. The CDR3 protein is CASSPPGGSDTQYF. For the CDR3, the DNA is TGTGCCAGCTCACCCCCCGGCGGGTCAGATACGCAGTATTTT.

J is TRBJ1-5 and V is TRBV6-1; unclear D gene. V was cut by 2 bases and J by 6 bases, with 5 bases left in between. Germline V gene lookup returns CDR1 MNHNS and CDR2 SASEGT. The CDR3 is made up of 12 amino acids. This CDR3 is CASSESLQPQHF. The CDR3 bases are TGTGCCAGCAGTGAATCCCTTCAGCCCCAGCATTTT.